These T cell receptor beta chains were read from a single sample in a study of T-cell memory formation after mild COVID-19. TCRdb fed the 5' RACE reads into MiXCR, producing one record per CDR3 protein. This sample has about 470,000 distinct CDR3 sequences, with 15% to 20% found just once. Sequenced material: PBMCs or a T cell subset sorted from them (not recorded which). The source is an adult woman who had mild COVID-19 (a few samples of this study predate the infection). Cell type and time point are not known. CDR3s include the opening cysteine and the closing phenylalanine or tryptophan. D genes are given only for firm matches. The size entry is marked missing in some rows and otherwise reads once, few, many or a size class.

TRBJ1-1 - TRBV19 few TGTGCCACCTTAGACCCGAACACTGAAGCTTTCTTT CATLDPNTEAFF
TRBJ2-7 TRBD2 TRBV20-1 few TGCAGTGCTATTAAACCCGGACTAGCGAAGTTGAGAGAGCAGTACTTC CSAIKPGLAKLREQYF
TRBJ1-2 TRBD1 TRBV19 few TGTGCCAGTAGTGGACGACAGGGAAGGGGCTATGGCTACACCTTC CASSGRQGRGYGYTF
TRBJ2-6 - TRBV5-1 few TGCGCCAGCAGCCGGTCGTACTCGGATGTCGGGGCCAACGTCCTGACTTTC CASSRSYSDVGANVLTF
TRBJ2-4 - TRBV3-1 - TGTGCCAGCAGCCAGCAAGGTAATGCCAAAAACATTCAGTACTTC CASSQQGNAKNIQYF
TRBJ2-7 TRBD2 TRBV7-9 - TGTGCCAGCAGCAATCCTACTAGCGGGAGGGCCGATGAGCAGTACTTC CASSNPTSGRADEQYF
TRBJ1-2 - TRBV4-1 few TGCGCCAGCAGCCAAGAACCCGGACGGCGCATCTATGGCTACACCTTC CASSQEPGRRIYGYTF
TRBJ1-4 - TRBV7-6 few TGTGCCAGCAGCTTAGATTGGGGGCGCGGTAATGAAAAACTGTTTTTT CASSLDWGRGNEKLFF
TRBJ2-1 TRBD2 TRBV7-2 - TGTGCCAGCAGCTTTGGGACTAGCGGGACTAGTAAGCAGTTCTTC CASSFGTSGTSKQFF
TRBJ2-4 - TRBV5-6 few TGTGCCAGCAGCCTCCGAGGGGGACAAGACATTCAGTACTTC CASSLRGGQDIQYF
TRBJ2-1 - TRBV24-1 many TGTGCCACCAGTGATTTGCCCGGAAAGCAGTTCTTC CATSDLPGKQFF
TRBJ2-5 TRBD1 TRBV9 few TGTGCCAGCAGCGTAGGGGACAGGGGGCAAGAGACCCAGTACTTC CASSVGDRGQETQYF
TRBJ1-1 TRBD1 TRBV6-1 - TGTGCCAGCACCCGAGGGACAGAGAACACTGAAGCTTTCTTT CASTRGTENTEAFF
TRBJ2-1 TRBD2 TRBV27 few TGTGCCAGCCGTAAAGGGAGGGAGCCCGGTTGGAATGAGCAGTTCTTC CASRKGREPGWNEQFF
TRBJ1-1 - TRBV20-1 few TGCAGTGCTAGAGACCCCAGGGCCGAAACTGAAGCTTTCTTT CSARDPRAETEAFF
TRBJ2-7 TRBD1 TRBV4-3 - TGCGCCAGCAGCCAAGAGTGGGACAGGGGTCCCTACGAGCAGTACTTC CASSQEWDRGPYEQYF
TRBJ2-3 TRBD2 TRBV7-9 few TGTGCCAGCAGCTCTAGCGGGGAGAGGCGACGCACAGATACGCAGTATTTT CASSSSGERRRTDTQYF
TRBJ2-1 TRBD1 TRBV20-1 - TGCAGTGCCAACCCCGGGACAGGGGACTACAATGAGCAGTTCTTC CSANPGTGDYNEQFF
TRBJ2-1 - TRBV11-3 few TGTGCCAGCAGCTTTTCCCTTTTGACGAGCTCCTACAATGAGCAGTTCTTC CASSFSLLTSSYNEQFF
TRBJ1-1 - TRBV12-3/TRBV12-4 - TGTGCCAGCACCCAATACGAATTCGCTTTCTTT CASTQYEFAFF
TRBJ2-5 TRBD1 TRBV5-5 few TGTGCCAGCAGCTTAGGACAGGGCTGGGAGACCCAGTACTTC CASSLGQGWETQYF
TRBJ2-7 - TRBV12-3/TRBV12-4 - TGTGCCAGCAGTTTTAGTCTGGGGGAGTTTAGCTCCTACGAGCAGTACTTC CASSFSLGEFSSYEQYF
TRBJ1-1 - TRBV15 - TGTGCCACCAGCAGAGACTCGGGACGGTGGAACACTGAAGCTTTCTTT CATSRDSGRWNTEAFF
TRBJ2-7 - TRBV27 many TGTGCCAGCAGTTTAACCAGCCTAAGTGGTTACGAGCAGTACTTC CASSLTSLSGYEQYF
TRBJ2-1 TRBD1 TRBV11-2 few TGTGCCAGCAGCACGATCCAGGGGGTGTACAATGAGCAGTTCTTC CASSTIQGVYNEQFF
TRBJ2-7 TRBD1 TRBV29-1 few TGCAGCATAAGGACAGGGGCTTCCTACGAGCAGTACTTC CSIRTGASYEQYF
TRBJ1-2 - TRBV2 - TGTGCCAGCAGTGAAGCAAGTCGGGGCCCACGGGGCTACACCTTC CASSEASRGPRGYTF
TRBJ2-6 - TRBV18 - TGTGCCAGCTCACCGGGGACGGTCTCTGGGGCCAACGTCCTGACTTTC CASSPGTVSGANVLTF
TRBJ2-7 TRBD2 TRBV5-1 few TGCGCCAGCAGCCCTGGGACTAGCGGGAGGTACGAGCAGTACTTC CASSPGTSGRYEQYF
TRBJ2-3 - TRBV4-3 few TGCGCCAGCAGCCAAGAAGGCGGGCATGGGGCAGATACGCAGTATTTT CASSQEGGHGADTQYF
TRBJ2-2 - TRBV15 few TGTGCCACCAGCAGAGTGCGATGGGGCGCGGGTGGGGACACCGGGGAGCTGTTTTTT CATSRVRWGAGGDTGELFF
TRBJ1-4 - TRBV5-1 - TGCGCCAGCAGCTTGTTCGGAACTAATGAAAAACTGTTTTTT CASSLFGTNEKLFF
TRBJ2-3 TRBD1 TRBV30 - TGTGCCTGGAGGTCGACAGGGGCAAATACGCAGTATTTT CAWRSTGANTQYF
TRBJ1-2 - TRBV11-1 - TGTGCCAGCTCCCGGGCCAGTGACGGCGGCTACACCTTC CASSRASDGGYTF
TRBJ2-3 TRBD2 TRBV4-3 - TGCGCCAGCAGCCAATCCGGGGTAGCGGGACCAGATACGCAGTATTTT CASSQSGVAGPDTQYF
TRBJ2-1 - TRBV5-1 - TGCGCCAGCAGCTTGGCGGGAGGGGGCCCCTACAATGAGCAGTTCTTC CASSLAGGGPYNEQFF
TRBJ2-7 TRBD1 TRBV6-5 few TGTGCCAGCAGTGCCGGGACAGGCCCTAGTGAGCAGTACTTC CASSAGTGPSEQYF
TRBJ2-5 - TRBV7-9 few TGTGCCAGCAGCTTATGGAGGACGGAGACCCAGTACTTC CASSLWRTETQYF
TRBJ1-5 - TRBV4-1 - TGCGCCAGCAGCCAAGGCACAGTCGGTAGCAATCAGCCCCAGCATTTT CASSQGTVGSNQPQHF
TRBJ1-1 - TRBV11-2 - TGTGCCAGCAGCACGATCCGGGGGGCCAACACTGAAGCTTTCTTT CASSTIRGANTEAFF
TRBJ1-1 - TRBV10-2 - TGCGCCAGCAGAGTTACAATGAACACTGAAGCTTTCTTT CASRVTMNTEAFF
TRBJ1-5 - TRBV2 few TGTGCCAGCAGTGACAGGGGTGGTTATCAGCCCCAGCATTTT CASSDRGGYQPQHF
TRBJ1-2 - TRBV5-1 - TGCGCCAGCAGCTTACAGAACCCGGGGGACTATGGCTACACCTTC CASSLQNPGDYGYTF
TRBJ1-2 TRBD1 TRBV3-1 - TGTGCCAGCAGCCACGTGGGGACAGGACCCAACTATGGCTACACCTTC CASSHVGTGPNYGYTF
TRBJ2-7 - TRBV6-6 - TGTGCCAGCAGTTACGGTGGGAGTGCCTCCTACGAGCAGTACTTC CASSYGGSASYEQYF
TRBJ2-5 - TRBV12-3/TRBV12-4 few TGTGCCAGCAGTTCGGTCGAGTTTCAAGAGACCCAGTACTTC CASSSVEFQETQYF
TRBJ1-1 TRBD1 TRBV7-9 - TGTGCCAGCAGCAACCGGACAGGGTTAACTGAAGCTTTCTTT CASSNRTGLTEAFF
TRBJ2-7 TRBD2 TRBV27 many TGTGCCAGCAGTTTGTTAGCGGGGCCCTCCTACGAGCAGTACTTC CASSLLAGPSYEQYF
TRBJ2-7 TRBD1 TRBV24-1 - TGTGCCACCAGTGACTCAGACAGGGTTTGCCCCTACGAGCAGTACTTC CATSDSDRVCPYEQYF
TRBJ1-2 - TRBV20-1 few TGCAGTGCTAGAGGCTCAGGGGTATTCGGCTACACCTTC CSARGSGVFGYTF
TRBJ2-5 - TRBV12-3/TRBV12-4 - TGTGCCAGCAGCCGCCAGGAGTTCCAAGAGACCCAGTACTTC CASSRQEFQETQYF